This record concerns one TCR beta chain sequence. Via MiXCR, TCRdb re-called the RT-PCR reads, giving one row per CDR3 protein. The data show approximately 210,000 distinct CDR3 sequences, around 41% seen once. This sample was included in a study of patients and donors after allogeneic stem cell transplantation. The CDR3 is 15 residues long. CDR1 is SGHKS, CDR2 YYEKEE, per germline (reference sequence). Trimming cost V 9 bases and J 4 bases; bases outside gene matches: 13. The source is a human donor who was either an allogeneic HSCT recipient or a stem cell or donor lymphocyte infusion donor (not recorded which). It is not recorded whose cells these are; they may come from a transplant donor. The rearrangement joins TRBV5-5 to TRBJ1-1; 9 nucleotides line up with TRBD1. Sequenced: blood, either unsorted or a sorted T cell fraction (not recorded which). CDR3 region: CATKSDRGFFTEAFF. CDR3 DNA: TGTGCCACCAAATCGGACAGGGGATTCTTCACTGAAGCTTTCTTT.